This TCR beta chain was recovered during a study of blood T cell repertoires in COVID-19. Study details: Acute and convalescent COVID-19 specimens originated in the United States, Italy and Spain.

Study processing details: Scientists estimated how many nucleated cells there were by amplifying reference gene primers. The table came from immunoSEQ multiplex PCR; TCRdb's copy has only in-frame clones and leaves some out. V, J and clone size are those of that table, while D and trimming were read from the DNA. The data hold hundreds of thousands of clones, with 88% observed a single time. CDR1 is SQVTM, CDR2 ANQGSEA, per germline. The CDR3 consists of 13 residues. Trimming removed 4 bases from V and 4 bases from J, with 11 bases in between. Seattle's enrolled individuals joined amid active infection and were then monitored longitudinally.

Sample: peripheral blood. The chain carries TRBV29-1 and TRBJ1-5, with a tentative D call TRBD1 (6 bases). This receptor was taken from a woman aged 50 to 60 with COVID-19, enrolled during active disease. In nucleotides, the CDR3 is TGCAGCGTTGCCTCAGGGGCTAATCAGCCCCAGCATTTT. Its protein product is CSVASGANQPQHF.